The clone carrying this T cell receptor (beta chain) was counted at least ten times. As yet, its antigen is unknown. This entry is derived from a study of blood T cells in healthy people across ages. Study results and limitations: In older individuals, TCR beta diversity per million T cells was lower, falling roughly linearly with age.

Through a sample-barcoded 5' primer and a J-beta primer mix, a second PCR was run for roughly 6 to 11 cycles. Using its own MiXCR run on the 5' RACE reads, TCRdb lists one record per CDR3 protein. The sample records some 1.7 million distinct CDR3 sequences, 25% to 30% being singletons. After removal of 3 bases from V and 6 bases from J, the junction contained 2 bases not matched to a gene. CDR3 length equals 14 residues. Germline assignment: CDR1 SGHRS and CDR2 YFSETQ. Caucasian, healthy and from Russia, the donors were aged between 6 and 90. The amount of total RNA extracted per sample was at least 5 micrograms.

This TCR derives from a woman under 40 in good health. The rearrangement uses TRBV5-1 and TRBJ1-4; 10 bases line up with TRBD1. Sequenced: blood. The CDR3 is CASSSGTGDEKLFF. The CDR3 DNA sequence: TGCGCCAGCAGCTCCGGGACAGGGGATGAAAAACTGTTTTTT.